The sequence of this T cell receptor beta chain was determined in a study of CD8 T cell repertoires and HIV-1 epitope variants. This CDR3 contains 13 residues. Trimming pared 0 bases from V and 6 bases from J, leaving 9 bases between. Germline CDR1 is SGHRS and CDR2 is YFSETQ. About this clone itself: Its antigen remains unidentified.

This table comes from immunoSEQ multiplex PCR, and its TCRdb copy is limited to in-frame clones, with some not included. The sample records 1,500 to 2,000 clones, more than 65% being singletons. This chain connects TRBV5-1 to TRBJ1-1; D is unresolved. What was sequenced was cultured CD8+ T cells derived from PBMCs. This clonotype was sampled from a male donor with HIV. CDR3 residues: CASSLGNAPEAFF. The CDR3 nucleotides read TGCGCCAGCAGCTTGGGAAATGCGCCTGAAGCTTTCTTT.